This T cell receptor (beta chain) derives from a study of T cell repertoires in cytomegalovirus infection (dated by TCRdb to the late 2010s). In terms of the full investigation: Peptide stimulations targeted recently identified HLA-C-restricted CMV epitopes, whose presentation resists viral immunomodulation, together with well-studied HLA-B-restricted epitopes. The HLA type of each donor mattered for the analysis, because public TCR beta signatures pointed to carriage of CMV infection along with the matching HLA type. Beyond this particular receptor, the publication reports: Carriers of CMV infection plus the relevant HLA type were discriminated by the cumulative frequency of public TCR beta family members in the study cohort and in an independent approximately 400-donor cohort. The ex vivo response was dominated by HLA-C-restricted CMV-specific TCR beta clonotypes, and the single most frequent clonotype in two of eight donors was supplied by these HLA-C-restricted clonotypes.

In the paper's terms, the treatment or condition label means: in vitro stimulation with specific CMV peptide epitopes to enrich CMV-specific T cells. This clonotype came up a few times. What this receptor recognizes is not known. Base qualities are not recorded, but no much larger clone differs from it by a single base. The sequencer was an Illumina HiSeq 1500. Using fastp trimming at Q25 and MiXCR clonotype assembly, TCRdb reanalyzed the public sequencing data and kept in-frame beta chains. CDR3 protein duplicates are merged, each entry listing the most common genes and DNA. The sample has around 750,000 distinct CDR3 sequences on record, about 33% of them singletons. Under 15% of the sample rests with the top ten. Specimen: cultured CD8+ T cells from PBMCs, collected from culture after CMV antigen stimulation. This receptor was identified in a human donor in good health (CMV status not recorded). Some clones in this sample may be carry-over from other donors' samples.

The DNA is TGTGCCAGCAGCGTAGAGGCGGGGGCCCTCACCGGGGAGCTGTTTTTT. It is translated as CASSVEAGALTGELFF. The rearranged segments are TRBV9 and TRBJ2-2, with a tentative D gene TRBD2 over 7 matching bases. From the cysteine up to the phenylalanine, the CDR3 has a length of 16 residues. The retained sequence is limited to the CDR3, 48 bases, with the frame set at the first base. Deletion took 0 bases off V and 4 bases off J, with a span of 13 bases between the germline ends. CDR1 and CDR2 are drawn from the germline V gene: SGDLS, YYNGEE.